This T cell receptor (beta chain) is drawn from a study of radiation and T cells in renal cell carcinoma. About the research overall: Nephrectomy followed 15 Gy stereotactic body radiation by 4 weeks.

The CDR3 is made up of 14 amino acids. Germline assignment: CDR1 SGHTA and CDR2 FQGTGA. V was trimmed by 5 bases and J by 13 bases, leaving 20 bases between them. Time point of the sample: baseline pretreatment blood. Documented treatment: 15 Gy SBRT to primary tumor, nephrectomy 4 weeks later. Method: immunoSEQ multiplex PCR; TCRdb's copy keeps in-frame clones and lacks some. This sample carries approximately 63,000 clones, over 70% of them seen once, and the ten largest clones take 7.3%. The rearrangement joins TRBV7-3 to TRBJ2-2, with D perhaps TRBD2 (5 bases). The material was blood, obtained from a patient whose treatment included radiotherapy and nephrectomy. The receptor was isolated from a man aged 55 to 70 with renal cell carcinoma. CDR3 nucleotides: TGTGCCAGCAGCCCCTCGGCGGGCTCTGGTGGGCTGTTTTTT. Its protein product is CASSPSAGSGGLFF.